This TCR beta chain came from a study of cytomegalovirus exposure and HLA in healthy donors. Trimming shortened V by 6 bases and J by 2 bases, and 16 bases separated the two germline ends. CDR3 size: 16 residues. Germline CDR1 and CDR2: MNHEY and SMNVEV (reference sequence). The data were produced by immunoSEQ multiplex PCR, yet TCRdb's version contains in-frame clones alone and is incomplete. The table has roughly 200,000 clones, approximately 86% seen once; the top ten hold roughly 7%. The chain joins TRBV27 to TRBJ1-4; D may be TRBD1 (5 bases). Sequencing input: PBMCs. The receptor's source is a man aged 30 to 45 in good health and CMV-seropositive. The chain's CDR3 is CASRPTGVGTNEKLFF. DNA of the CDR3: TGTGCCAGCAGGCCCACAGGCGTTGGGACTAATGAAAAACTGTTTTTT. The full variable domain, rest sourced from reference TRBV27 and TRBJ1-4, is EAQVTQNPRYLITVTGKKLTVTCSQNMNHEYMSWYRQDPGLGLRQIYYSMNVEVTDKGDVPEGYKVSRKEKRNFPLILESPSPNQTSLYFCASRPTGVGTNEKLFFGSGTQLSVL.